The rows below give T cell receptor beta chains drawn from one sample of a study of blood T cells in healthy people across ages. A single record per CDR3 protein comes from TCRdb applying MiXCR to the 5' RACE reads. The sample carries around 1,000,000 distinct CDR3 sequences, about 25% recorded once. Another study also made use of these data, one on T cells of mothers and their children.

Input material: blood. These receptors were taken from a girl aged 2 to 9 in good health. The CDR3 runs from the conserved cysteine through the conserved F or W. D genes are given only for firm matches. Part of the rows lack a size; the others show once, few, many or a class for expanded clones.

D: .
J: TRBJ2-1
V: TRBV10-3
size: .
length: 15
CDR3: CAIRYTLSSYNEQFF
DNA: TGTGCCATCAGGTACACGCTTAGCTCCTACAATGAGCAGTTCTTC

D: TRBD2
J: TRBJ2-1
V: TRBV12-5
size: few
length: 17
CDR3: CASGPGTSGRAYNEQFF
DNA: TGTGCTAGTGGTCCAGGGACTAGCGGGAGGGCTTACAATGAGCAGTTCTTC

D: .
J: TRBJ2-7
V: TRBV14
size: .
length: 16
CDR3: CASSLESGSILGEQYF
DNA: TGTGCCAGCAGCCTGGAGTCGGGATCGATTTTGGGGGAACAGTACTTT

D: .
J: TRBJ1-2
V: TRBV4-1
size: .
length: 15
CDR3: CASSQVGEGHYGYTF
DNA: TGCGCCAGCAGCCAAGTTGGCGAGGGCCACTATGGCTACACCTTC

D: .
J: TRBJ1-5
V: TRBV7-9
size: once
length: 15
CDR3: CASTDSLEGNQPQHF
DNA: TGTGCCAGCACCGACTCCCTCGAGGGCAATCAGCCCCAGCATTTT

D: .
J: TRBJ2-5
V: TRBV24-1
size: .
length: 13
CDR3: CATSDANEETQYF
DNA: TGTGCCACCAGTGATGCTAACGAGGAGACCCAGTACTTC

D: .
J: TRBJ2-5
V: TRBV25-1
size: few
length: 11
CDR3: CAIGHSGTQYF
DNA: TGTGCCATAGGACATTCCGGGACCCAGTACTTC

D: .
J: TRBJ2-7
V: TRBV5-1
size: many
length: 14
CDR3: CASSRSGTPYEQYF
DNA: TGCGCCAGCAGCAGGTCGGGGACCCCCTACGAGCAGTACTTC

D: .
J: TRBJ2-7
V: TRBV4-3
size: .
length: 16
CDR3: CASSQDNGGPTYEQYF
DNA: TGCGCCAGCAGCCAAGATAACGGAGGGCCGACCTACGAGCAGTACTTC

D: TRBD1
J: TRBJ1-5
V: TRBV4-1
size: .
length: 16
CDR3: CASSQGPQGLDQPQHF
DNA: TGCGCCAGCAGCCAAGGCCCACAGGGGTTAGATCAGCCCCAGCATTTT

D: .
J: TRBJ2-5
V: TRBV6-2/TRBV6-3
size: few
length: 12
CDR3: CASSYPPETQYF
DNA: TGTGCCAGCAGTTACCCACCCGAGACCCAGTACTTC

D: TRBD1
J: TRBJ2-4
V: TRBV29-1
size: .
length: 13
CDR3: CSVERTGSNIQYF
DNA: TGCAGCGTTGAGCGGACAGGGTCAAACATTCAGTACTTC

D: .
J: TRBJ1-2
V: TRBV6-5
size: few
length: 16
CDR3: CASSYSSGYGTYGYTF
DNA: TGTGCCAGCAGTTACTCGTCAGGGTATGGGACCTATGGCTACACCTTC

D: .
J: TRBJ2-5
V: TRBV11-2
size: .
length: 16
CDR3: CASSFGSDTYQETQYF
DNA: TGTGCCAGCAGCTTCGGCTCAGACACGTACCAGGAGACCCAGTACTTC

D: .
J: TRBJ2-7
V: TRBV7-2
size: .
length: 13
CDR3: CASSLVVLYEQYF
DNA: TGTGCCAGCAGCTTAGTGGTTCTCTACGAGCAGTACTTC

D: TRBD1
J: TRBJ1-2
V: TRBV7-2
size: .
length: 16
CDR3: CASSSVDLQGEYGYTF
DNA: TGTGCCAGCAGCTCGGTCGATTTACAGGGGGAATATGGTTACACCTTC

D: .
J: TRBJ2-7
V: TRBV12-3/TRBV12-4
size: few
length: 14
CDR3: CASSFNGDPYEQYF
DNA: TGTGCCAGCAGTTTTAACGGGGACCCCTACGAGCAGTACTTC